This T cell receptor beta chain was observed in a study of T cells after somatic rescue of genetic block (dated by TCRdb to about 2020). For context, the study as a whole: What the study looked at was long-term robustness, specifically in a T-cell system that came about through somatic rescue of a genetic block in T-cell development.

Library method: the immunoSEQ multiplex PCR assay. The table was pulled from immuneACCESS by TCRdb, which kept in-frame rearrangements only. Such tables lose some clones; where checked, under half of the loss comes from unresolved V genes, and the rest has no known cause. In all, the sample holds tens of thousands of clones, and more than 90% of those were seen once. Around 0.083% of the sample is held by the ten biggest clonotypes. To note about this clone: Which antigen it targets is not known. No much larger clone is present one base from it, and per-base qualities are unavailable.

Trimming takes 2 bases from V and 1 base from J, and the germline ends sit 9 bases apart. CDR1 and CDR2, per the germline V gene, are SGHTA and FQGTGA. The CDR3 goes from the cysteine to the phenylalanine over 15 residues. Of all the DNA, just the CDR3 is kept, 45 bases in frame from base 1. The sample consisted of peripheral blood mononuclear cells (PBMCs). The TCR comes from a child in the first two years of life. The chain is made from TRBV7-3 and TRBJ2-1; too little of a D gene remains to name it. The CDR3 protein sequence reads: CASSLGPSSYNEQFF. The sequenced DNA is TGTGCCAGCAGCTTAGGGCCCAGTTCCTACAATGAGCAGTTCTTC. Supplemented by the reference TRBV7-3 and TRBJ2-1 proteins around the CDR3, the complete variable domain is GAGVSQTPSNKVTEKGKYVELRCDPISGHTALYWYRQSLGQGPEFLIYFQGTGAADDSGLPNDRFFAVRPEGSVSTLKIQRTERGDSAVYLCASSLGPSSYNEQFFGPGTRLTVL.